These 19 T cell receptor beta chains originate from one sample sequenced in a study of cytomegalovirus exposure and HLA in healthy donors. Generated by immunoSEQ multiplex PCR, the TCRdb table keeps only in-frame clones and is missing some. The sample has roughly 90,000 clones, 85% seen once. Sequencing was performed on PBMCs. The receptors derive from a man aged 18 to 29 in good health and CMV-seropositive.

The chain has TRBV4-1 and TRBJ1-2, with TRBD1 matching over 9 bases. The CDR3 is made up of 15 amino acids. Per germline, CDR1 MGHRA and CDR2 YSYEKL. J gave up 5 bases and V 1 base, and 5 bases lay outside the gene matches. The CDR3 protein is CASSQAGQGAYGYTF. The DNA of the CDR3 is TGCGCCAGCAGCCAAGCGGGACAGGGCGCATATGGCTACACCTTC.

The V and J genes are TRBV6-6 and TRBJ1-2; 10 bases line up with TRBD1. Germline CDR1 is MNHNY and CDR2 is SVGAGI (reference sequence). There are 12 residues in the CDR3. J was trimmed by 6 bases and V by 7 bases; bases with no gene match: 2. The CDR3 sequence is CASTGTGDGYTF. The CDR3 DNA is TGTGCCAGCACCGGGACAGGGGATGGCTACACCTTC.

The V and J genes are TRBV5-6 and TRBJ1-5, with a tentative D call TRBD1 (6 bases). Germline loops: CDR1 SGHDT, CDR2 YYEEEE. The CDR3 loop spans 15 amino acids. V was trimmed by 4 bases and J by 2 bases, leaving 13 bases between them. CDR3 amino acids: CASSVQGWGNQPQHF. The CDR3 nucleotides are TGTGCCAGCAGCGTACAGGGCTGGGGCAATCAGCCCCAGCATTTT.

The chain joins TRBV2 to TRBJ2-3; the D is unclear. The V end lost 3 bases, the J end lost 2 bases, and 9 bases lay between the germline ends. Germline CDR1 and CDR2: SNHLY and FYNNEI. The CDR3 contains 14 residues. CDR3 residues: CASSDGELTDTQYF. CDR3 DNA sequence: TGTGCCAGCAGTGACGGAGAACTCACAGATACGCAGTATTTT. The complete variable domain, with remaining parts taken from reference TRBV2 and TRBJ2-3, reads EPEVTQTPSHQVTQMGQEVILRCVPISNHLYFYWYRQILGQKVEFLVSFYNNEISEKSEIFDDQFSVERPDGSNFTLKIRSTKLEDSAMYFCASSDGELTDTQYFGPGTRLTVL.

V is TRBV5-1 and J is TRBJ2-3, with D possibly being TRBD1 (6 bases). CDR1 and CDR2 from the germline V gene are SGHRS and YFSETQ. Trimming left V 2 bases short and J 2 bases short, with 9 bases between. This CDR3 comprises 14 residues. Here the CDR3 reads CASSFRTATDTQYF. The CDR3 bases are TGCGCCAGCAGCTTTAGGACAGCCACAGATACGCAGTATTTT.

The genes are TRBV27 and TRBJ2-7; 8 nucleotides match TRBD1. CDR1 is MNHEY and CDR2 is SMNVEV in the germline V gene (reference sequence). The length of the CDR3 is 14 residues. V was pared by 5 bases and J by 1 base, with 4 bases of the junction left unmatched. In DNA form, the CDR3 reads TGTGCCAGCAGTCATGACAGGGGATCCTACGAGCAGTACTTC. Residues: CASSHDRGSYEQYF.

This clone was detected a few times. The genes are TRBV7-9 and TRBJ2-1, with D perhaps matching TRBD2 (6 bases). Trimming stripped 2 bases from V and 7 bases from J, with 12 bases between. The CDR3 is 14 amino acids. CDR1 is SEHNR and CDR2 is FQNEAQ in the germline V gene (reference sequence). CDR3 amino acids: CASSLSGGRNEQFF. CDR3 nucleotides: TGTGCCAGCAGCTTATCAGGAGGGAGAAATGAGCAGTTCTTC. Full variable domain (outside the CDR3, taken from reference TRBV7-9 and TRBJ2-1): DTGVSQNPRHKITKRGQNVTFRCDPISEHNRLYWYRQTLGQGPEFLTYFQNEAQLEKSRLLSDRFSAERPKGSFSTLEIQRTEQGDSAMYLCASSLSGGRNEQFFGPGTRLTVL.

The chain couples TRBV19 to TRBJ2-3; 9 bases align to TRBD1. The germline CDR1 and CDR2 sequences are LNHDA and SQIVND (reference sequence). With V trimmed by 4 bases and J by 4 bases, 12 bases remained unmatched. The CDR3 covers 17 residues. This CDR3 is CASSNYNRGLAADTQYF. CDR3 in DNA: TGTGCCAGTAGTAACTACAACAGGGGGCTTGCCGCAGATACGCAGTATTTT.

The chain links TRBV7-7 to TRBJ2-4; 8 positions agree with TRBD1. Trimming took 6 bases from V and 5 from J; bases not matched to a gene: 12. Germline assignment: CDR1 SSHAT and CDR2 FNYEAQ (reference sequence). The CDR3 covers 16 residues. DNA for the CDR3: TGTGCCAGCAGTCTGGTTAAAGGGACAGGCCAAAACATTCAGTACTTC. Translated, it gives CASSLVKGTGQNIQYF.

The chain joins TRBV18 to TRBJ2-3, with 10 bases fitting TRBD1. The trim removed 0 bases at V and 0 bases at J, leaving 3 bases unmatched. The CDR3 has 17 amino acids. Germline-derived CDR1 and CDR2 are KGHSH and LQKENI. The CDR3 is CASSPPMGQGSTDTQYF. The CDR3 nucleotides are TGTGCCAGCTCACCACCCATGGGACAGGGGAGCACAGATACGCAGTATTTT.

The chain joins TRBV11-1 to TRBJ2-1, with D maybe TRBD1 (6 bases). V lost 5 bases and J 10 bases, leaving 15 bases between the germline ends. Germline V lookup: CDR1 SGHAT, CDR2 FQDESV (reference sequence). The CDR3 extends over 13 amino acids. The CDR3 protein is CASSSEAGVEQFF. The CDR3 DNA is TGTGCCAGCAGCAGCGAGGCAGGGGTGGAGCAGTTCTTC.

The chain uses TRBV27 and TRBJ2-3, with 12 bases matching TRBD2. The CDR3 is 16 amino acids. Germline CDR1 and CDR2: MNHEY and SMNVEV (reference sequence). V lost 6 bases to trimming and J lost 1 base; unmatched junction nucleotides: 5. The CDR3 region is CASSQTSGSGTDTQYF. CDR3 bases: TGTGCCAGCAGCCAGACTAGCGGGAGTGGCACAGATACGCAGTATTTT.

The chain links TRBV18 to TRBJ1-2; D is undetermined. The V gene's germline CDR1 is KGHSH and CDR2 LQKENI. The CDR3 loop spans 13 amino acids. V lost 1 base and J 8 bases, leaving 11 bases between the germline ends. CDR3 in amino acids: CASSPRQAQGYTF. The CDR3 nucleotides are TGTGCCAGCTCACCACGGCAGGCCCAGGGCTACACCTTC.

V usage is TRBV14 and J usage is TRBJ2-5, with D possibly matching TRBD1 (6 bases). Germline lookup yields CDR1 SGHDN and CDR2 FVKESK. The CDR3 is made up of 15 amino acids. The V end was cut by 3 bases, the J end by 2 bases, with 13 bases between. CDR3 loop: CASSHGTQNQETQYF. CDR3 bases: TGTGCCAGCAGCCATGGGACACAGAATCAAGAGACCCAGTACTTC.

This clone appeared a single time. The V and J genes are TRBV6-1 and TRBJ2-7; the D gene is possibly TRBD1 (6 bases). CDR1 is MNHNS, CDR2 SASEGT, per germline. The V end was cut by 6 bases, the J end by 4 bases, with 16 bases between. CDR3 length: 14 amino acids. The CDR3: CASRTYRGHYEQYF. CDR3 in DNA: TGTGCCAGCAGGACGTACCGGGGACATTACGAGCAGTACTTC.

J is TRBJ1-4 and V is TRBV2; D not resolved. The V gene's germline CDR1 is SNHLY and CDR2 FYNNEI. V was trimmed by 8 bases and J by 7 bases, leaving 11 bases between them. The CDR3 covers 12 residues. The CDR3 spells CASGGRGEKLFF. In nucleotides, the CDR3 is TGTGCCAGCGGCGGGCGCGGTGAAAAACTGTTTTTT.

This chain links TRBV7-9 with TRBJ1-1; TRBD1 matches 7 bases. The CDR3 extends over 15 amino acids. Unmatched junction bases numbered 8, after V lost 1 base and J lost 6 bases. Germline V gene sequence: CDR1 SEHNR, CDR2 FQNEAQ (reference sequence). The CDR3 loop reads CASSLVSGTDAEAFF. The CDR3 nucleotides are TGTGCCAGCAGCTTAGTCTCTGGGACAGACGCTGAAGCTTTCTTT.

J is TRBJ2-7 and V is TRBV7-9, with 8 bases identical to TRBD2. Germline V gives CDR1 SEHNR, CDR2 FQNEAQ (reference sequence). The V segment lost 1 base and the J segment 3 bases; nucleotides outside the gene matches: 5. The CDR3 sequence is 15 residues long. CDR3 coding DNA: TGTGCCAGCAGCTTAGAGGAACGGGAGGGCTACGAGCAGTACGTC. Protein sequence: CASSLEEREGYEQYV.

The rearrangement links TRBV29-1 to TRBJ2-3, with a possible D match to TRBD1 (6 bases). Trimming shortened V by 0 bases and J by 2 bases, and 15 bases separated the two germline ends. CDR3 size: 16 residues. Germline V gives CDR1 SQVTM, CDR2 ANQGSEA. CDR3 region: CSVEDLGTSPTDTQYF. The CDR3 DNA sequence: TGCAGCGTTGAAGATCTCGGGACAAGTCCCACAGATACGCAGTATTTT.